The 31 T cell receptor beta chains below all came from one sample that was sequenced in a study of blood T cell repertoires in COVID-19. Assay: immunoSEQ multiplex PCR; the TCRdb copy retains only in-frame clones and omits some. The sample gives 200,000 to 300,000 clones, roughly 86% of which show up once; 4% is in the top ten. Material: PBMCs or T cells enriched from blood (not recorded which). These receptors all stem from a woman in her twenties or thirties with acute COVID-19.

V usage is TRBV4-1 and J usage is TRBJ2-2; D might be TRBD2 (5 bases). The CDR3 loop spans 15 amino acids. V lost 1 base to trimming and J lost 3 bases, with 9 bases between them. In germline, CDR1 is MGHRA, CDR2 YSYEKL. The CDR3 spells CASSQGSGYTGELFF. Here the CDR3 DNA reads TGCGCCAGCAGCCAAGGGTCGGGGTACACCGGGGAGCTGTTTTTT.

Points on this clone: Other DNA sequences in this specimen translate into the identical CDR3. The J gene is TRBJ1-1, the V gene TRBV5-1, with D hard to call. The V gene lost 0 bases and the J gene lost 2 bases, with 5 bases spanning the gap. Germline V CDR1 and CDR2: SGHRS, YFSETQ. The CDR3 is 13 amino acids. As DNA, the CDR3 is TGCGCCAGCAGCTTGGTCGTTAACACTGAAGCTTTCTTT. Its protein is CASSLVVNTEAFF.

CDR3 in DNA: TGTGCCATCAAGCCTGCAGGGGATGGCTACACCTTC. Translated, it gives CAIKPAGDGYTF. The rearrangement links TRBV10-3 to TRBJ1-2, with D perhaps matching TRBD1 (6 bases). The CDR3 runs 12 residues. Germline CDR1 ENHRY, CDR2 SYGVKD. V shed 7 bases and J shed 6 bases, with 12 bases lying between them.

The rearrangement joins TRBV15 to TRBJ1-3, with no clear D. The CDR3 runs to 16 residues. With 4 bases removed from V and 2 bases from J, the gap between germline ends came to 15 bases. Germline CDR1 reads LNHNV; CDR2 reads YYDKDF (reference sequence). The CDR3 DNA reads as TGTGCCACCAGCACACTCCTCGGGGAGGCTGGAAACACCATATATTTT. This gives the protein CATSTLLGEAGNTIYF.

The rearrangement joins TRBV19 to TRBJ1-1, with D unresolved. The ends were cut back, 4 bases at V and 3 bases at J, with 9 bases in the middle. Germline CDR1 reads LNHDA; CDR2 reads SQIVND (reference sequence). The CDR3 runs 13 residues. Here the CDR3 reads CASSTTSDTEAFF. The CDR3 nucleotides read TGTGCCAGTAGTACCACCTCGGACACTGAAGCTTTCTTT.

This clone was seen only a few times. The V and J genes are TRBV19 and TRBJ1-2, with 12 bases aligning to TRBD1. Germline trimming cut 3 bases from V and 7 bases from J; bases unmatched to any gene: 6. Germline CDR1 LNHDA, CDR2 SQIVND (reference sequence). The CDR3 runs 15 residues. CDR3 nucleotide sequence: TGTGCCAGTAGTATGCACGGGACAGGGGGCGGTGGCTACACCTTC. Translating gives CASSMHGTGGGGYTF.

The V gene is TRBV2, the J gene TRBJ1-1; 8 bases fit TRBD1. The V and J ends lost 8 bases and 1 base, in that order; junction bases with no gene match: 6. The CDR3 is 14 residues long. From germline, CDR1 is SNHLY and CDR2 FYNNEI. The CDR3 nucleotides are TGTGCCAGCTCCAGGACAGGGAAGAACACTGAAGCTTTCTTT. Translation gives CASSRTGKNTEAFF.

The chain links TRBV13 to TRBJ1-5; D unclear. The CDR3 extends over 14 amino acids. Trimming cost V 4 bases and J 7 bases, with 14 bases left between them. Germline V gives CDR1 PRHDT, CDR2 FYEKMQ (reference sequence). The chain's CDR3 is CASSSPDSGQPQHF. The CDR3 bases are TGTGCCAGCAGCTCCCCTGATAGCGGGCAGCCCCAGCATTTT.

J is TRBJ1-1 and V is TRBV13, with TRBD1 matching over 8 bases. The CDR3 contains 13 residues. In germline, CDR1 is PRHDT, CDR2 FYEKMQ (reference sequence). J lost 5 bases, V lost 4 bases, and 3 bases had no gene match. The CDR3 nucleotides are TGTGCCAGCAGCTCAACAGGGGGAACTGAAGCTTTCTTT. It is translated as CASSSTGGTEAFF.

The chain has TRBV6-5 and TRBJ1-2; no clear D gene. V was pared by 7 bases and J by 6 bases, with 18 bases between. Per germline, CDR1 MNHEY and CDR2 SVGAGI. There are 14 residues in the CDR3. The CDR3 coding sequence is TGTGCCAGCATCCCTCCCGGGAAATTCGATGGCTACACCTTC. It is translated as CASIPPGKFDGYTF.

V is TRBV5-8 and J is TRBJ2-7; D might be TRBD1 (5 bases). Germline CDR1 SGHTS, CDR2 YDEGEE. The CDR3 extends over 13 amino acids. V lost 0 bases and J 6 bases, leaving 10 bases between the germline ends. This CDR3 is CASSLGQHSEQYF. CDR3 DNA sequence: TGTGCCAGCAGCTTGGGACAGCACAGCGAGCAGTACTTC. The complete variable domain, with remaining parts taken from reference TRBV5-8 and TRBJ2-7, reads EAGVTQSPTHLIKTRGQQATLRCSPISGHTSVYWYQQALGLGLQFLLWYDEGEERNRGNFPPRFSGRQFPNYSSELNVNALELEDSALYLCASSLGQHSEQYFGPGTRLTVT.

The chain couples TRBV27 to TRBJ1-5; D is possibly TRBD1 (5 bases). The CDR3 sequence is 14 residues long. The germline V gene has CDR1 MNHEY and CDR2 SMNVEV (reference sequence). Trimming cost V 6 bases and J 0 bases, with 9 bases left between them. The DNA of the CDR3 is TGTGCCAGCAGCCCCAGGGATAGCAATCAGCCCCAGCATTTT. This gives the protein CASSPRDSNQPQHF.

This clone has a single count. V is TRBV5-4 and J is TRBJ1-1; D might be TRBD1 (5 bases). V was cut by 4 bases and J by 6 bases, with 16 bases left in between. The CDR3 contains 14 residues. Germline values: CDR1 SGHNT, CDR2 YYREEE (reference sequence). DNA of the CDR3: TGTGCCAGCAGCACGCGAACAGGTGATTCTGAAGCTTTCTTT. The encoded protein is CASSTRTGDSEAFF.

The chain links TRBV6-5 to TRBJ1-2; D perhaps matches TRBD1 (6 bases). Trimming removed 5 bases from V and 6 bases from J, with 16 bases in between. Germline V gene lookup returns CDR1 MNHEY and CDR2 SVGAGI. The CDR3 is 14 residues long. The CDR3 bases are TGTGCCAGCAGTCAACAGGGTGTTACGGATGGCTACACCTTC. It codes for CASSQQGVTDGYTF.

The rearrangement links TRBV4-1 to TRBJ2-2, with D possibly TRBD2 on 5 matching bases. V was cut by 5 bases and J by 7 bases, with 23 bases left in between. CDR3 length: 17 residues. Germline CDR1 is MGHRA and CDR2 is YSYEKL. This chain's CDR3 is CASSFQTTDRGRGELFF. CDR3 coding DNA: TGCGCCAGCAGCTTCCAGACGACTGACCGAGGGCGCGGGGAGCTGTTTTTT.

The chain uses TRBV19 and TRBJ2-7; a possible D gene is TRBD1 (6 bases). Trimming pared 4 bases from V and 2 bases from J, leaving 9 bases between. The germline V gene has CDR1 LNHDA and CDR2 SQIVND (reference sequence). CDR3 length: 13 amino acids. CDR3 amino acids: CASSTGQPYEQYF. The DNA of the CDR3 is TGTGCCAGTAGTACCGGACAGCCCTACGAGCAGTACTTC.

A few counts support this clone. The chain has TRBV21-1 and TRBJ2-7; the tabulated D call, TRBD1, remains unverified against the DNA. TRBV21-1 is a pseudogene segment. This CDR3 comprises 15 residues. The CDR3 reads CASSTGTSGDYEQYF. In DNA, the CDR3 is TGTGCCAGCAGCACTGGGACATCTGGGGACTACGAGCAGTACTTC.

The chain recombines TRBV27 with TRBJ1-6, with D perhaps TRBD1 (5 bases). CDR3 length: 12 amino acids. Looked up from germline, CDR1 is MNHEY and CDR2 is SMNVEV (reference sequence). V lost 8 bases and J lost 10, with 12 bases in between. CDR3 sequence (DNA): TGTGCCAGCCGCGGCAGGGCATCACCCCTCCACTTT. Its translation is CASRGRASPLHF.

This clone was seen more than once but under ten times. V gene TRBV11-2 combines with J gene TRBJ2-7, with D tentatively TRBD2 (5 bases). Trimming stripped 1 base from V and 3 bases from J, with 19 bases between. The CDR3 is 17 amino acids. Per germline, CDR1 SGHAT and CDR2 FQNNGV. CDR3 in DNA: TGTGCCAGCAGCTTAGTCCCAGGAGAGGGAGAAAACTACGAGCAGTACTTC. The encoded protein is CASSLVPGEGENYEQYF. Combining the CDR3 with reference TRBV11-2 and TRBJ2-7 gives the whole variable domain EAGVAQSPRYKIIEKRQSVAFWCNPISGHATLYWYQQILGQGPKLLIQFQNNGVVDDSQLPKDRFSAERLKGVDSTLKIQPAKLEDSAVYLCASSLVPGEGENYEQYFGPGTRLTVT.

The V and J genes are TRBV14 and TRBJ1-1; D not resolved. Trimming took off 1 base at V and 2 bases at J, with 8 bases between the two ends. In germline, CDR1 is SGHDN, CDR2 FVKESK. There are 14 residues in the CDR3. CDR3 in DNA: TGTGCCAGCAGCCAAGTGGGAGGAAACACTGAAGCTTTCTTT. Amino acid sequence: CASSQVGGNTEAFF.

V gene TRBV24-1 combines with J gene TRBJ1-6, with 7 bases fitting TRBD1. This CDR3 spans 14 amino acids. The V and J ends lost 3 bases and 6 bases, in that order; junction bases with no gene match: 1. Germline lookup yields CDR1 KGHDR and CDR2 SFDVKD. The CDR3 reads CATSDGTANSPLHF. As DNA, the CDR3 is TGTGCCACCAGTGATGGGACAGCTAATTCACCCCTCCACTTT.

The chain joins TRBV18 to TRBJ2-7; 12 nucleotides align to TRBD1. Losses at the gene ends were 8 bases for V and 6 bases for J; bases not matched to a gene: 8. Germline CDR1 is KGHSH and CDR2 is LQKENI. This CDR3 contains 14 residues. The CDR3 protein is CASDSGTGGREQYF. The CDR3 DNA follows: TGTGCCAGCGACTCGGGGACAGGGGGCCGCGAGCAGTACTTC.

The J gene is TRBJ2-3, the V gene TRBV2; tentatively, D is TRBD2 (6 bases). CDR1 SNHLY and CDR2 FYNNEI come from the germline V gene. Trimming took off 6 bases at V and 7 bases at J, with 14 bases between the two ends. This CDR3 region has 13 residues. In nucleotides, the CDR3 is TGTGCCAGCAGCGCGGGATTGCGCAATACGCAGTATTTT. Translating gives CASSAGLRNTQYF.

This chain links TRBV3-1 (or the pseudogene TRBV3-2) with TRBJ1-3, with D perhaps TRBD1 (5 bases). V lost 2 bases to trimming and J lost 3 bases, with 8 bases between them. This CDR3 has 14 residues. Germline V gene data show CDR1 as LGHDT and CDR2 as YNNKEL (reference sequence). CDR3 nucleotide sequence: TGTGCCAGCAGCCAACAGGGTCTTGGAAACACCATATATTTT. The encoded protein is CASSQQGLGNTIYF.

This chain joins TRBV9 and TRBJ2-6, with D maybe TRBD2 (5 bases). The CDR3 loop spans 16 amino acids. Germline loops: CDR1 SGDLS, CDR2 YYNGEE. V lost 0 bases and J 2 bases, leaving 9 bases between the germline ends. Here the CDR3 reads CASSVGGYAGANVLTF. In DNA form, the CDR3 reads TGTGCCAGCAGCGTAGGAGGGTACGCTGGGGCCAACGTCCTGACTTTC.

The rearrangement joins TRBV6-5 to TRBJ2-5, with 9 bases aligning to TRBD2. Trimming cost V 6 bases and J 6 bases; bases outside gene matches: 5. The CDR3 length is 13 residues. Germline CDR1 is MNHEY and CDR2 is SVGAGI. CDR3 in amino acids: CASRRGGIQTQYF. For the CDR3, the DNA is TGTGCCAGCAGGCGGGGGGGCATTCAGACCCAGTACTTC.

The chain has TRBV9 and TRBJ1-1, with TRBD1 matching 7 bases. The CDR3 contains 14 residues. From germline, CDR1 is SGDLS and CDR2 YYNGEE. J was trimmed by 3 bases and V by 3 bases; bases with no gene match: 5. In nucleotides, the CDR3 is TGTGCCAGCAGCGCGCTGACAGGGCACACTGAAGCTTTCTTT. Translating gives CASSALTGHTEAFF.

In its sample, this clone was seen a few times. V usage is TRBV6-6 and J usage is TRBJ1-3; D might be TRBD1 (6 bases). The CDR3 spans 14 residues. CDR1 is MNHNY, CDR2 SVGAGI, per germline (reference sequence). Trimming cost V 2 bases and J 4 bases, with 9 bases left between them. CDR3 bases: TGTGCCAGCAGTTACACAGGGTCGGGAAACACCATATATTTT. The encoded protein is CASSYTGSGNTIYF.

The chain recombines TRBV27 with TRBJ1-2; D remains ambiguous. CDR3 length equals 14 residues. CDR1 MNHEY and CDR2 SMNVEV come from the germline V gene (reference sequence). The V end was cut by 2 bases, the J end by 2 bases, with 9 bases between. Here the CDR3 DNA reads TGTGCCAGCAGTTTAAGTCCGGTGAACTATGGCTACACCTTC. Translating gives CASSLSPVNYGYTF.

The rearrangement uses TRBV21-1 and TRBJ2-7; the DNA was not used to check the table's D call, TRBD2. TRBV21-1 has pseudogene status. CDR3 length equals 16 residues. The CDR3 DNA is TGTGCCAGCAGCAAAGGGACAGGACTAGCAACGGACGAGCAGTACTTC. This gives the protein CASSKGTGLATDEQYF.

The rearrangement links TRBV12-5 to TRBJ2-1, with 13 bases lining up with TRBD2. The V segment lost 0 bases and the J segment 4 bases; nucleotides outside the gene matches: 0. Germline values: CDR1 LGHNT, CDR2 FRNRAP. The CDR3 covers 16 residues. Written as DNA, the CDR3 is TGTGCTAGTGGTTTGGTACTAGCGGGGGGGTACAATGAGCAGTTCTTC. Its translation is CASGLVLAGGYNEQFF.